The clone carrying this T cell receptor beta chain was detected a few times. TCRdb ran MiXCR on the 5' RACE reads and lists one entry per CDR3 protein. The sample includes 9,500 to 13,000 distinct CDR3 sequences, 40% to 55% seen only once; the top ten take roughly 12%. The receptor comes from a female donor with breast cancer. Sequenced sample: tumor-infiltrating naive CD4+ T cells sorted from the breast tumor. Subset given: naive CD4+ T cells, CD4+CD45RA+CD25-.

The CDR3: CASSHQGVGELFF. CDR3 DNA sequence: TGTGCCAGCAGCCACCAAGGGGTCGGGGAGCTGTTTTTT. V usage is TRBV3-1 and J usage is TRBJ2-2; D perhaps matches TRBD1 (5 bases). The ends were cut back, 3 bases at V and 7 bases at J, with 9 bases in the middle. Germline values: CDR1 LGHDT, CDR2 YNNKEL (reference sequence). This CDR3 is built from 13 residues.